A selection of T cell receptor beta chains follows, all from one sample in a study of blood T cell repertoires in COVID-19. Data came from immunoSEQ multiplex PCR; TCRdb stores just in-frame clones and leaves some out. This table has approximately 100,000 clones, 85% appearing once. Sequenced sample: peripheral blood. The receptors shown here come from a woman aged 70 to 79 with active or convalescent COVID-19. The CDR3 runs from the conserved cysteine through the conserved F or W. The D gene is left open where the match is weak. Clone size appears in some rows only: once, few, many, or a class for an expanded clone.

v_call	clone_size	j_call	d_call	cdr3_nt	cdr3_aa
TRBV30	NA	TRBJ2-4	TRBD1	TGTGCCTGGACCAACACCGGGACAGTAAAAAACATTCAGTACTTC	CAWTNTGTVKNIQYF
TRBV6-5	NA	TRBJ1-3	NA	TGTGCCAGCAGCAAACCAACAGGGAGAGGAAACACCATATATTTT	CASSKPTGRGNTIYF
TRBV6-5	NA	TRBJ1-1	NA	TGTGCCAGCAGTCAGGGTCGTGCGGCTGAAGCTTTCTTT	CASSQGRAAEAFF
TRBV7-9	NA	TRBJ2-7	NA	TGTGCCAGCAGCCCTAGCTCCTACGAGCAGTACTTC	CASSPSSYEQYF
TRBV9	NA	TRBJ2-4	NA	TGTGCCAGCAGCCACAAACAGGACCCGGTAGCCAAAAACATTCAGTACTTC	CASSHKQDPVAKNIQYF
TRBV18	NA	TRBJ1-3	NA	TGTGCCAGCTCTCTACAGGGTCCCCTAAGCTCTGGAAACACCATATATTTT	CASSLQGPLSSGNTIYF
TRBV5-4	NA	TRBJ2-3	NA	TGTGCCAGCAGCCCGGGACTTAGCACAGATACGCAGTATTTT	CASSPGLSTDTQYF
TRBV2	few	TRBJ2-7	TRBD1	TGTGCCAGCAGTGATGGCAGGGGGTACGAGCAGTACTTC	CASSDGRGYEQYF
TRBV5-8	few	TRBJ1-3	NA	TGTGCCAGCAGCCAAGACAGGTTGGCTGGAAACACCATATATTTT	CASSQDRLAGNTIYF
TRBV20-1	NA	TRBJ2-5	NA	TGCAGTGCTCCCGTTGGGGCCGAGTACTTC	CSAPVGAEYF
TRBV5-1	NA	TRBJ1-2	TRBD1	TGCGCCAGCAGCGAAGGGACAGTGGTCTATGGCTACACCTTC	CASSEGTVVYGYTF
TRBV5-4	few	TRBJ2-2	TRBD2	TGTGCCAGCAGCACGGGGACTAGCGGTTTCACCGGGGAGCTGTTTTTT	CASSTGTSGFTGELFF
TRBV5-5	NA	TRBJ1-5	TRBD1	TGTGCCAGCAGCCCCCGGGACAGCCTAGGGCAGCCCCAGCATTTT	CASSPRDSLGQPQHF
TRBV7-2	NA	TRBJ2-7	TRBD2	TGTGCCAGCAGCCTCGCGGGGACTAACACCTACGAGCAGTACTTC	CASSLAGTNTYEQYF
TRBV3-1/TRBV3-2	NA	TRBJ2-3	TRBD2	TGTGCCAGCAGCCAATTCCGGACTAGCGGGAGCGCAGATACGCAGTATTTT	CASSQFRTSGSADTQYF
TRBV3-1/TRBV3-2	NA	TRBJ2-1	TRBD1	TGTGCCAGCAGCCACAACGGACAGGGAAGGAATGAGCAGTTCTTC	CASSHNGQGRNEQFF
TRBV9	NA	TRBJ1-2	NA	TGTGCCAGCAGCCCCCAGGGGTATCGAGGCTACACCTTC	CASSPQGYRGYTF
TRBV18	NA	TRBJ2-7	NA	TGTGCCAGCTCACCACCCGCAGGACAGTCCTACGAGCAGTACTTC	CASSPPAGQSYEQYF
TRBV18	once	TRBJ2-7	NA	TGTGCCAGCTCTAAAGAACCGGGTACCGGCGACGAGCAGTACTTC	CASSKEPGTGDEQYF
TRBV19	NA	TRBJ1-1	NA	TGTGCCAGTAGTATATCCCCTTCGTCTACCGGAGCTTTCTTT	CASSISPSSTGAFF
TRBV12-3/TRBV12-4	once	TRBJ1-1	NA	TGTGCCAGCAGCTCTTCGGGGGGGACTGAAGCTTTCTTT	CASSSSGGTEAFF
TRBV11-2	NA	TRBJ1-2	TRBD1	TGTGCCAGCAGCTTAGCACGCAGGGGGCCTGGCTACACCTTC	CASSLARRGPGYTF
TRBV30	NA	TRBJ2-1	TRBD2	TGTGCCTGGAGCCGGGAGGGGCCGCAGTTCTTC	CAWSREGPQFF
TRBV5-6	NA	TRBJ1-3	NA	TGTGCCAGCAGCTTGGCCGGGACACCTACGGACGGAAACACCATATATTTT	CASSLAGTPTDGNTIYF
TRBV7-2	NA	TRBJ2-1	NA	TGTGCCAGCAGCCTCTCCGGTGCCTACAATGAGCAGTTCTTC	CASSLSGAYNEQFF
TRBV5-6	NA	TRBJ1-2	NA	TGTGCCAGCAGCTTGGAAACGAGGGTAAACTATGGCTACACCTTC	CASSLETRVNYGYTF
TRBV7-9	NA	TRBJ2-1	TRBD1	TGTGCCAGCAGCCCTACCGGGACAGCTGTCAATGAGCAGTTCTTC	CASSPTGTAVNEQFF
TRBV2	NA	TRBJ1-1	NA	TGTGCCAGCAGGCCCTATCTGGGGCGAGCTTTCTTT	CASRPYLGRAFF
TRBV27	NA	TRBJ2-3	TRBD2	TGTGCCAGCAGTTCTGTAGCGGGGGGGTCCACAGATACGCAGTATTTT	CASSSVAGGSTDTQYF
TRBV9	NA	TRBJ1-6	NA	TGTGCCAGCAGCGTGACAGCAAGTCATAATTCACCCCTCCACTTT	CASSVTASHNSPLHF
TRBV30	NA	TRBJ2-3	TRBD1	TGTGCCTGGAGAGCCCCGGGACAGAGCACAGATACGCAGTATTTT	CAWRAPGQSTDTQYF
TRBV5-1	NA	TRBJ1-2	NA	TGCGCCAGCAGCTTGGGCAGGGGTGCTAACTATGGCTACACCTTC	CASSLGRGANYGYTF
TRBV9	once	TRBJ2-5	NA	TGTGCCAGCAGCGTAGAAGGCGGAGATTACCAAGAGACCCAGTACTTC	CASSVEGGDYQETQYF
TRBV4-1	once	TRBJ1-2	NA	TGCGCCAGCAGCCAAGGTGGGGACTCCTTAACATTAAGGGGCTACACCTTC	CASSQGGDSLTLRGYTF
TRBV9	NA	TRBJ2-7	NA	TGTGCCAGCAGCGTAGGCCCGGGGAGCTCCTACGAGCAGTACTTC	CASSVGPGSSYEQYF